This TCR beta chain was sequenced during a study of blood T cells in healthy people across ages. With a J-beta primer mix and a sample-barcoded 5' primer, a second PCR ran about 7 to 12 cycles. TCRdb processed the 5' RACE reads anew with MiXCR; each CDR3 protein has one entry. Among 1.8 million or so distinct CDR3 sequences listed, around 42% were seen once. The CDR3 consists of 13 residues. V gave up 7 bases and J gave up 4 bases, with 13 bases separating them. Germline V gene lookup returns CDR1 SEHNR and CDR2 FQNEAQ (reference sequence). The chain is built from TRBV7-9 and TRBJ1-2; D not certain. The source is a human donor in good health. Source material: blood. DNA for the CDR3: TGTGCCAGCACCAATTTGGGCCCCTATGGCTACACCTTC. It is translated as CASTNLGPYGYTF.